The source of this T cell receptor (beta chain) is a study of T-cell memory formation after mild COVID-19. Study outcomes and limitations: CM and EM subsets held most contracting CD4+ clones; EMRA held CD8+ ones.

As regards this clonotype: The target antigen is unknown.

TCRdb analysed the 5' RACE reads with MiXCR anew, one entry per CDR3 protein. The sample includes approximately 60,000 distinct CDR3 sequences, 9.3% of them seen just once. In germline, CDR1 is MNHNY, CDR2 SVGAGI (reference sequence). With 5 bases clipped from V and 1 base from J, the junction kept 5 bases outside the gene matches. The CDR3 is 15 residues long. This rearrangement joins TRBV6-6 to TRBJ2-3; 8 bases fit TRBD1. The sequence came from a man between 18 and 29 years old who had mild COVID-19 (a few samples of this study predate the infection). Cell type and time point are not known. Material: PBMCs or a T cell subset sorted from them (not recorded which). The CDR3 here is CASSHPGQGTDTQYF. The CDR3, as DNA: TGTGCCAGCAGTCACCCGGGACAGGGCACAGATACGCAGTATTTT.